The 10 T cell receptor beta chains below all came from one sample that was sequenced in a study of cytomegalovirus exposure and HLA in healthy donors. PCR amplification relied on 60 Vbeta primers (plus 13 Jbeta primers). The table came from immunoSEQ multiplex PCR; TCRdb's copy has only in-frame clones and leaves some out. The data hold 95,000 to 100,000 clones, with about 80% observed a single time. The sample was PBMCs. The receptors come from a middle-aged man in good health and CMV-seronegative.

The V and J genes are TRBV7-2 and TRBJ1-3, with TRBD1 matching 8 bases. CDR1 and CDR2 from the germline V gene are SGHTA and FQGNSA. Trimming at V came to 5 bases and at J to 8 bases, leaving 14 bases not matched to a gene. The CDR3 has 16 amino acids. CDR3 region: CASSTFRQGTSDTIYF. CDR3 nucleotides: TGTGCCAGCAGCACTTTTCGACAGGGGACTTCGGACACCATATATTTT.

This clone was seen once. The CDR3 sequence is CASSYSLDWGVDTIYF. As DNA, the CDR3 is TGTGCCAGCAGTTACTCTCTGGACTGGGGGGTGGACACCATATATTTT. The chain employs TRBV6-5 and TRBJ1-3; tentatively, D is TRBD1 (5 bases). The V gene's germline CDR1 is MNHEY and CDR2 SVGAGI. This CDR3 has 16 amino acids. The V end lost 0 bases, the J end lost 8 bases, and 17 bases lay between the germline ends.

In this sample, this clone turned up once. This chain uses TRBV7-2 with TRBJ2-5; 15 bases match TRBD2. The CDR3 is made up of 16 amino acids. The V and J ends lost 5 bases and 5 bases, in that order; junction bases with no gene match: 6. Germline V CDR1 and CDR2: SGHTA, FQGNSA. DNA of the CDR3: TGTGCCAGCAGCGTGGGACTAGCGGGAGGTTCGGAGACCCAGTACTTC. Residues: CASSVGLAGGSETQYF.

The chain couples TRBV5-4 to TRBJ1-1; D is undetermined. Trimming removed 0 bases at V and 11 bases at J, with 11 bases between. The V gene's germline CDR1 is SGHNT and CDR2 YYREEE (reference sequence). This CDR3 is built from 12 residues. CDR3 in amino acids: CASSLGALSAFF. CDR3 nucleotide sequence: TGTGCCAGCAGCTTGGGCGCCCTGTCCGCTTTCTTT.

The J gene is TRBJ2-1, the V gene TRBV6-5; the match to TRBD1 covers 8 bases. With 2 bases clipped from V and 8 bases from J, the junction kept 5 bases outside the gene matches. CDR1 MNHEY and CDR2 SVGAGI come from the germline V gene. This CDR3 is 14 amino acids long. CDR3 sequence (DNA): TGTGCCAGCAGTTACGGGACAGGCCAAGATGAGCAGTTCTTC. Protein: CASSYGTGQDEQFF.

The V gene is TRBV27, the J gene TRBJ1-4; maybe TRBD1 (5 bases). The CDR3 covers 13 residues. Germline CDR1 is MNHEY and CDR2 is SMNVEV (reference sequence). V gave up 5 bases and J gave up 8 bases, with 12 bases separating them. CDR3 in amino acids: CASSRGGGEKLFF. The DNA of the CDR3 is TGTGCCAGCAGTCGGGGGGGAGGGGAAAAACTGTTTTTT.

The rearrangement links TRBV4-3 to TRBJ2-2; D might be TRBD2 (5 bases). The CDR3 spans 18 residues. V was shortened by 0 bases and J by 0 bases, with 14 bases between the two germline ends. Germline V lookup: CDR1 LGHNA, CDR2 YSLEER. This chain's CDR3 is CASSQDLVGETNTGELFF. DNA for the CDR3: TGCGCCAGCAGCCAAGATCTAGTTGGGGAGACGAACACCGGGGAGCTGTTTTTT.

A word on this clone: This sample also contains other DNA sequences that code for the same CDR3. V gene TRBV6-4 combines with J gene TRBJ1-1; D unresolved. Trimming left V 0 bases short and J 4 bases short, with 9 bases between. Germline CDR1 and CDR2: MRHNA and SNTAGT. CDR3 length: 14 residues. The DNA of the CDR3 is TGTGCCAGCAGTGACTCGAGTCGGGGCACTGAAGCTTTCTTT. Protein sequence: CASSDSSRGTEAFF.

The chain employs TRBV19 and TRBJ2-2; 9 bases match TRBD1. This CDR3 region has 15 residues. Germline V gene data show CDR1 as LNHDA and CDR2 as SQIVND (reference sequence). Unmatched junction bases numbered 5, after V lost 2 bases and J lost 7 bases. The CDR3 sequence: CASSIWGQGSGELFF. CDR3 bases: TGTGCCAGTAGTATATGGGGACAGGGTAGCGGGGAGCTGTTTTTT.

The gene calls are TRBV7-9 and TRBJ2-7; TRBD1 agrees at 10 bases. V dropped 4 bases and J dropped 7; count of bases not matched to a gene: 13. CDR1 SEHNR and CDR2 FQNEAQ come from the germline V gene (reference sequence). The length of the CDR3 is 16 residues. CDR3 nucleotides: TGTGCCAGCAGCTCGATTGGACCGGGACAGGGGCGTGAGCAGTACTTC. It translates to CASSSIGPGQGREQYF.